This TCR beta chain was captured by sequencing in a study of molecular identifiers for immune sequencing clone quantification. The V end was cut by 3 bases, the J end by 6 bases, with 9 bases between. The CDR3 contains 13 residues. TCRdb independently ran MiXCR on the PCR reads; one entry per CDR3 protein. The sample carries hundreds of thousands of distinct CDR3 sequences, 25% recorded once. As to this clonotype: Lacking the conserved final phenylalanine or tryptophan, this CDR3 likely reflects a read error.

The chain joins TRBV12-3 or TRBV12-4 to TRBJ1-5, with D maybe TRBD1 (5 bases). This sequence originates from a human donor in good health. Some libraries in this study had Jurkat cell RNA spiked in. Input material: naive CD8+ T cells from blood, with Jurkat cell RNA spiked in. Subset described: FACS-sorted CD8+CD4-CCR7+CD45RA+ naive T cells. CDR3 in amino acids: CASSLTGRQPQHS. DNA for the CDR3: TGTGCCAGCAGTTTGACGGGGCGTCAGCCCCAGCATTCT.